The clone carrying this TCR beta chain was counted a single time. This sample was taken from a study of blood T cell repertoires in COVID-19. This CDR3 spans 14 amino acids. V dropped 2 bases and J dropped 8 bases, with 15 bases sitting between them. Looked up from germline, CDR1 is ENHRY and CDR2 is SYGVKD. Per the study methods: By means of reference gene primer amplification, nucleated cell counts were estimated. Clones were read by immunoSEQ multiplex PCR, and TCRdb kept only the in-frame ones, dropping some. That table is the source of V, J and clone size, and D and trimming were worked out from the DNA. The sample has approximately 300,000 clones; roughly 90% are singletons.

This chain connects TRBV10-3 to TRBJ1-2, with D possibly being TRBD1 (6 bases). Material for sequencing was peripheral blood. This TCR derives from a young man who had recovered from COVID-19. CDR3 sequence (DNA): TGTGCCATCAGTGAGGGCGGGGGCGCGCGGGGCTACACCTTC. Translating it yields CAISEGGGARGYTF.